This TCR beta chain was sequenced for a study of CXCR3-negative and CXCR3-positive naive CD8 T cells (dated by TCRdb to about 2019). Background for the entire study: Some 130 million TRB reads were obtained in total, roughly 1.5 +/- 0.3 million reads per library. Naive subsets from 5 donors and memory cells from 3 donors were included in the TRBV-TRBJ cluster analysis. Diversity and physicochemical repertoire analyses were performed on approximately 10 donors pooled from two independent experiments. What the authors observed across the whole study: TRBV-TRBJ usage was similar between naive CXCR3-negative and CXCR3-positive cells from the same donor, while memory cells showed distinct patterns. Comparably high repertoire diversity was found in both naive subsets, whereas much lower repertoire diversity was found in memory CD8+ T cells. Because surface CD5, which has been linked to self-reactivity in mice, was comparable between naive subsets, TCR interaction strength was also inferred from TRB CDR3 physicochemical properties. Because CXCR3 expression was partially decreased after cryopreservation, freshly isolated PBMCs were used for most assays.

For each CD8+ T cell subset, flow sorting was done in triplicate, and 300,000 or so cells per subset went directly into RLT lysis buffer. Using standard density gradient centrifugation, peripheral blood mononuclear cells were isolated from buffy coats. Total RNA was extracted from sorted cells with an RNeasy Mini Kit. Points on this clonotype: Its antigen target is currently unknown.

Reads for this sample came from a NextSeq 550. The Human TCR Profiling Kit (MiLaboratory) was used to make UMI-labeled 5' RACE TRB cDNA libraries. cDNA synthesis used the entire amount of extracted RNA, and PCR amplification then used the entire amount of cDNA produced. Libraries were prepared in parallel with an identical number of PCR cycles. Per the original workflow: With a requirement of at least two reads per UMI, MIGEC and MiXCR extracted about 56,000 +/- 9,600 unique UMI-labeled TRB cDNA molecules per library. Each library averaged 40,000 +/- 10,000 functional in-frame TRB CDR3 nucleotide clonotypes without stop codons. After downsampling to 5000 UMI-labeled TRB molecules per sample, diversity metrics, including normalized Shannon-Wiener and Chao1, were computed in VDJtools. VDJtools computed clonotype-size-weighted physicochemical properties of the central five CDR3 residues: interaction energy, strength, volume and Kidera factor 4. Through TCRdb reprocessing, the reads give one entry per CDR3 protein sequence; DNA is omitted. TCRdb's processing, not the study's, gives the V and J calls here. The sample table includes just under 45,000 distinct CDR3 sequences. The ten biggest clones cover roughly 14% of the sample.

The CDR3 spans 15 residues, from the cysteine through the phenylalanine. No DNA sequence is on record. According to the germline V gene, CDR1 reads SGHTA and CDR2 reads FQGNSA. The chain links TRBV7-2 with TRBJ2-5; TCRdb calls TRBD2, which cannot be checked without DNA. This TCR derives from a human donor in good health. Some clones in this sample may be carry-over from other donors' samples. Sequenced sample: memory CD8+ T cells from blood. Explained via the paper, the cell subset or site label denotes: conventional CD8+ memory T cells (TMEM), sorted as controls. The CDR3 corresponds to CASSFSSGVQETQYF.